Below are 21 T cell receptor beta chains sequenced from a single sample in a study of OX40 agonist ivuxolimab in advanced cancers. Here immunoSEQ multiplex PCR was the method, and the copy in TCRdb shows in-frame clones only, minus some. The sample contains approximately 79,000 clones, around 92% of which appear only once. The specimen was CD4+ or CD8+ T cells sorted from blood, collected in a trial of the OX40 agonist ivuxolimab. These receptors were collected from an adult with an advanced solid tumor such as melanoma, head and neck, liver or kidney cancer.

V and J are TRBV4-1 and TRBJ1-3; D perhaps matches TRBD1 (5 bases). V was cut by 3 bases and J by 4 bases, with 16 bases left in between. This CDR3 region has 16 residues. Germline-derived CDR1 and CDR2 are MGHRA and YSYEKL. Here the CDR3 DNA reads TGCGCCAGCAGCCACCTTCTAGCTGGGGCGGGAAACACCATATATTTT. This codes for CASSHLLAGAGNTIYF.

The chain has TRBV4-1 and TRBJ1-1, with 7 bases identical to TRBD1. The V gene end was trimmed by 3 bases and the J gene end by 2 bases; junction bases not matched to a gene: 9. From germline, CDR1 is MGHRA and CDR2 YSYEKL. The CDR3 totals 16 residues. CDR3 sequence (DNA): TGCGCCAGCAGCCACCTCCTGACAGGGCATAACACTGAAGCTTTCTTT. It translates to CASSHLLTGHNTEAFF.

This sequence joins TRBV5-5 and TRBJ1-1, with TRBD1 matching 7 bases. The CDR3 length is 15 residues. The germline V gene encodes CDR1 SGHKS and CDR2 YYEKEE (reference sequence). The V and J ends lost 4 bases and 1 base, in that order; junction bases with no gene match: 7. The CDR3 is CASSLTGTANTEAFF. The DNA of the CDR3 is TGTGCCAGCAGCCTGACAGGGACAGCGAACACTGAAGCTTTCTTT.

The chain links TRBV29-1 to TRBJ2-1, with 10 bases aligning to TRBD1. This CDR3 comprises 12 residues. Germline CDR1 SQVTM, CDR2 ANQGSEA. V lost 7 bases and J lost 8; bases outside the gene matches: 5. CDR3: CSAGTGVDEQFF. Here the CDR3 DNA reads TGCAGCGCCGGGACAGGGGTGGATGAGCAGTTCTTC.

This clone was counted once. The chain links TRBV7-9 to TRBJ1-3, with TRBD1 as a possible D gene (6 bases). V lost 4 bases and J 11 bases, leaving 18 bases between the germline ends. The CDR3 has 14 amino acids. CDR1 SEHNR and CDR2 FQNEAQ come from the germline V gene (reference sequence). The CDR3 sequence: CASSSTVGQPPIYF. The CDR3 bases are TGTGCCAGCAGCTCCACCGTCGGACAGCCCCCCATATATTTT.

The chain has TRBV4-3 and TRBJ1-1; weak D call: TRBD1 (6 bases). V lost 0 bases to trimming and J lost 10 bases, with 18 bases between them. The CDR3 extends over 15 amino acids. Germline V gene lookup returns CDR1 LGHNA and CDR2 YSLEER. CDR3 in DNA: TGCGCCAGCAGCCAAGATGGCGCAGGGGAAACGCGAGCTTTCTTT. Translating it yields CASSQDGAGETRAFF.

V and J are TRBV4-3 and TRBJ1-2; D is unclear. The CDR3 has 16 amino acids. Germline CDR1 LGHNA, CDR2 YSLEER. Trimming left V 2 bases short and J 6 bases short, with 19 bases between. CDR3 sequence (DNA): TGCGCCAGCAGCCAATATCAAGGCGGGTCGGTTCATGGCTACACCTTC. As protein: CASSQYQGGSVHGYTF.

This chain links TRBV27 with TRBJ2-5; no clear D gene. V was cut by 6 bases and J by 7 bases, with 12 bases left in between. Germline V CDR1 and CDR2: MNHEY, SMNVEV (reference sequence). The CDR3 has 12 amino acids. The CDR3 spells CASSPAGTTQYF. In nucleotides, the CDR3 is TGTGCCAGCAGCCCCGCCGGAACGACCCAGTACTTC.

The chain has TRBV9 and TRBJ2-2; D is uncertain. The CDR3 is 15 amino acids. V was clipped by 0 bases and J by 3 bases, with 9 bases between them. The germline V gene encodes CDR1 SGDLS and CDR2 YYNGEE. As DNA, the CDR3 is TGTGCCAGCAGCGTAGAGAATAGTTACACCGGGGAGCTGTTTTTT. It translates to CASSVENSYTGELFF.

This chain links TRBV4-1 with TRBJ2-1; D may correspond to TRBD1 or TRBD2 (5 bases each). CDR1 is MGHRA, CDR2 YSYEKL, per germline. The CDR3 totals 18 residues. The V end lost 2 bases, the J end lost 5 bases, and 22 bases lay between the germline ends. CDR3 in amino acids: CASSQFLGPPIGDNEQFF. CDR3 sequence (DNA): TGCGCCAGCAGCCAATTTTTGGGACCCCCCATCGGAGACAATGAGCAGTTCTTC.

The gene calls are TRBV7-9 and TRBJ2-5; 7 nucleotides agree with TRBD1. The CDR3 loop spans 13 amino acids. V lost 4 bases and J lost 2; bases outside the gene matches: 1. Germline V lookup: CDR1 SEHNR, CDR2 FQNEAQ (reference sequence). Written as DNA, the CDR3 is TGTGCCAGCAGCTGGGGACAGCAAGAGACCCAGTACTTC. Its protein product is CASSWGQQETQYF.

CDR3 sequence reads: CASSADRGYEQYF. Here the CDR3 DNA reads TGTGCCAGCAGCGCGGACAGGGGGTACGAGCAGTACTTC. The chain combines TRBV5-4 with TRBJ2-5; TRBD1 matches at 10 bases. The last part of the DNA fits TRBJ2-7 better; the J call may be wrong. The germline gives CDR1 SGHNT, CDR2 YYREEE (reference sequence). The CDR3 runs 13 residues.

The rearrangement uses TRBV27 and TRBJ1-1, with D possibly matching TRBD1 (5 bases). Germline V gene lookup returns CDR1 MNHEY and CDR2 SMNVEV (reference sequence). With 10 bases removed from V and 3 bases from J, the gap between germline ends came to 15 bases. The CDR3 runs to 13 residues. The CDR3 protein is CATGVGGDTEAFF. The CDR3 nucleotides read TGTGCCACGGGGGTGGGGGGGGACACTGAAGCTTTCTTT.

Only one count was recorded for this clone. The chain recombines TRBV2 with TRBJ1-5; no definite D call. V lost 2 bases and J lost 5, with 22 bases in between. The CDR3 runs to 18 residues. Germline CDR1 SNHLY, CDR2 FYNNEI. The CDR3 region is CASSEFDPFGEGDQPQHF. CDR3 nucleotide sequence: TGTGCCAGCAGTGAATTCGATCCCTTTGGAGAGGGTGATCAGCCCCAGCATTTT.

This chain links TRBV19 with TRBJ2-7; D tentatively fits TRBD1 or TRBD2 (5 bases each). The V gene's germline CDR1 is LNHDA and CDR2 SQIVND (reference sequence). The CDR3 covers 13 residues. Trimming took off 5 bases at V and 4 bases at J, with 12 bases between the two ends. CDR3 amino acids: CASSPGTAYEQYF. As DNA, the CDR3 is TGTGCCAGTAGTCCCGGGACGGCGTACGAGCAGTACTTC.

V gene TRBV2 combines with J gene TRBJ1-1; maybe TRBD1 (5 bases). CDR3 length: 13 residues. The V gene lost 6 bases and the J gene lost 3 bases, with 11 bases spanning the gap. The V gene's germline CDR1 is SNHLY and CDR2 FYNNEI. The CDR3: CASRDLGDTEAFF. CDR3 in DNA: TGTGCCAGCAGGGACCTAGGGGACACTGAAGCTTTCTTT.

The V and J genes are TRBV9 and TRBJ2-7; tentatively, D is TRBD1 (6 bases). V was clipped by 10 bases and J by 6 bases, with 23 bases between them. Germline assignment: CDR1 SGDLS and CDR2 YYNGEE. This CDR3 has 14 amino acids. In nucleotides, the CDR3 is TGTGCCCGCCCGAACTACAGGGAAATGGGCGAGCAGTACTTC. This gives the protein CARPNYREMGEQYF.

In this sample, this clone turned up once. The V call is TRBV7-6, the J call TRBJ1-4, with 10 bases identical to TRBD1. The J segment lost 6 bases and the V segment lost 4 bases, leaving 11 bases of the junction unmatched. The CDR3 length is 17 residues. Germline V gene sequence: CDR1 SGHVS, CDR2 FNYEAQ. The CDR3: CASSYHSAGTGDEKLFF. The CDR3, as DNA: TGTGCCAGCAGCTATCACTCCGCCGGGACAGGGGATGAAAAACTGTTTTTT.

J is TRBJ2-1 and V is TRBV2; D may be TRBD2 (6 bases). CDR1 and CDR2 from the germline V gene are SNHLY and FYNNEI. V was shortened by 0 bases and J by 2 bases, with 11 bases between the two germline ends. The CDR3 totals 16 residues. The CDR3 DNA reads TGTGCCAGCAGTGAAGCGGAGGGGCCCCCCTACAATGAGCAGTTCTTC. This translates into CASSEAEGPPYNEQFF.

The DNA for the CDR3 is TGTGCCAGCAGCCAAGATCTTAGCGGGGGCACAGATACGCAGTATTTT. Translating gives CASSQDLSGGTDTQYF. The chain has TRBV4-2 and TRBJ2-3; 8 bases map to TRBD2. The CDR3 contains 16 residues. Trimming at V came to 0 bases and at J to 1 base, leaving 3 bases not matched to a gene. Germline V gene data show CDR1 as LGHNA and CDR2 as YNFKEQ.

The rearrangement uses TRBV4-3 and TRBJ2-3, with TRBD2 matching over 9 bases. Trimming took 1 base from V and 5 from J; bases not matched to a gene: 7. This CDR3 has 16 amino acids. CDR1 is LGHNA and CDR2 is YSLEER in the germline V gene. This chain's CDR3 is CASSQAGGGAVDTQYF. DNA for the CDR3: TGCGCCAGCAGCCAAGCCGGCGGGGGGGCTGTAGATACGCAGTATTTT.